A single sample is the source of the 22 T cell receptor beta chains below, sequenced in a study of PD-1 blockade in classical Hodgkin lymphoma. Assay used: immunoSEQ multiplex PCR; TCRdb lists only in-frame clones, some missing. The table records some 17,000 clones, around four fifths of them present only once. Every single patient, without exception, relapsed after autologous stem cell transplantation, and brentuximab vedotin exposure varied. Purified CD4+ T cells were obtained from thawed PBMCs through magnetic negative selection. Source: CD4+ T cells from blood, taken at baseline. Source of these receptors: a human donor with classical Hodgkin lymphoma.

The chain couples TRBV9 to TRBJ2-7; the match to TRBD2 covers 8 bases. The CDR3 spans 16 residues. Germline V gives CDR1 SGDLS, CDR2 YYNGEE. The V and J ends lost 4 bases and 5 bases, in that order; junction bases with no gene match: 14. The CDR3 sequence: CASSPSAGEEGDEQYF. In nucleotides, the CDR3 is TGTGCCAGCAGCCCCTCAGCGGGGGAGGAAGGCGACGAGCAGTACTTC.

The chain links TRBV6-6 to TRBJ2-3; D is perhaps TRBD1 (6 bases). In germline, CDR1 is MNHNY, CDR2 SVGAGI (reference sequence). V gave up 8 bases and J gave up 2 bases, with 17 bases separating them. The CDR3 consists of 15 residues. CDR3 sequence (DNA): TGTGCCAGCGTTTCACAGGGTGGTATCACAGATACGCAGTATTTT. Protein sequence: CASVSQGGITDTQYF.

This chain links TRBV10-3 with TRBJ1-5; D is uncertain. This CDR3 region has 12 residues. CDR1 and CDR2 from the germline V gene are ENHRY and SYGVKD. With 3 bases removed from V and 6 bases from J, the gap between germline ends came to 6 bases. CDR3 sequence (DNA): TGTGCCATCAGTGAAGCAGGTCAGCCCCAGCATTTT. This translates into CAISEAGQPQHF.

DNA for the CDR3: TGTGCCAGCAGCCCCCGGGACAGAGGATTCACTGAAGCTTTCTTT. As protein: CASSPRDRGFTEAFF. The rearrangement uses TRBV7-2 and TRBJ1-1; 7 bases align to TRBD1. Trimming cost V 5 bases and J 4 bases; bases outside gene matches: 10. The length of the CDR3 is 15 residues. CDR1 and CDR2 from the germline V gene are SGHTA and FQGNSA.

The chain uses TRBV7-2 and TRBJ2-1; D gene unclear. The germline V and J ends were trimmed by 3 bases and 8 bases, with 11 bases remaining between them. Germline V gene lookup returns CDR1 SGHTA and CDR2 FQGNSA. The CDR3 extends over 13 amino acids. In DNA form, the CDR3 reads TGTGCCAGCAGCTTCTTCACAGTGGATGAGCAGTTCTTC. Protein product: CASSFFTVDEQFF.

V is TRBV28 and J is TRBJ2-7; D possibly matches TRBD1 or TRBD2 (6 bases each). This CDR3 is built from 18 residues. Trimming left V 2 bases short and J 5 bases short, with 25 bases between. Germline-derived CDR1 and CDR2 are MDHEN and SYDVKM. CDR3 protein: CASSLRGMRGANPNEQYF. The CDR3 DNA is TGTGCCAGCAGTTTACGCGGTATGAGGGGGGCGAATCCGAACGAGCAGTACTTC.

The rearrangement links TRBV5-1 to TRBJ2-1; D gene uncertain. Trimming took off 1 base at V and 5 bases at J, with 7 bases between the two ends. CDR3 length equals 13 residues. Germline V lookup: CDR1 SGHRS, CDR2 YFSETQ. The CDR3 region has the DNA TGCGCCAGCAGCTTGTACTATAACAATGAGCAGTTCTTC. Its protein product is CASSLYYNNEQFF.

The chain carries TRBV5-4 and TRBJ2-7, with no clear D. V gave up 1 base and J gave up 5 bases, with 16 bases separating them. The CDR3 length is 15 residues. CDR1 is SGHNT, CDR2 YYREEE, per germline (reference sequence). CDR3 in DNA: TGTGCCAGCAGCTTGACAGTCCATTCGGCGGACGAGCAGTACTTC. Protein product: CASSLTVHSADEQYF.

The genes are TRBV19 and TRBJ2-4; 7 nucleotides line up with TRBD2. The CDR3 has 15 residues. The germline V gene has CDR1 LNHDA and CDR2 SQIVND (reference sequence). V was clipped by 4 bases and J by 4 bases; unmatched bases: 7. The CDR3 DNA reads TGTGCCAGTAGTACAAGCGGGGAGATAAAAAACATTCAGTACTTC. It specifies CASSTSGEIKNIQYF.

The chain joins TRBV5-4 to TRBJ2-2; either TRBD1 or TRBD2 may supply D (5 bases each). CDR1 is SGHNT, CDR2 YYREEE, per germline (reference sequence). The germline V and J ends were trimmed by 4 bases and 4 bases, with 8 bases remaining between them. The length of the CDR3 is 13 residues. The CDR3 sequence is CASSPGTTGELFF. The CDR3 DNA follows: TGTGCCAGCAGCCCAGGGACCACCGGGGAGCTGTTTTTT.

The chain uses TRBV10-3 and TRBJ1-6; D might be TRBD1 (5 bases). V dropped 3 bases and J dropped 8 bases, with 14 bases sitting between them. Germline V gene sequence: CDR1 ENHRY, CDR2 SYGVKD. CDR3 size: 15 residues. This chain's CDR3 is CAISEWQGGYSPLHF. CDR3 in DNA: TGTGCCATCAGTGAATGGCAGGGAGGTTATTCACCCCTCCACTTT.

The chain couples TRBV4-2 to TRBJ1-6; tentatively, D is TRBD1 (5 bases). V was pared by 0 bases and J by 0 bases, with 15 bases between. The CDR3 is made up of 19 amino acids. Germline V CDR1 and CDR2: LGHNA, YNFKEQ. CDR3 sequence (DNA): TGTGCCAGCAGCCAAGATCGAGGGGCCGCGAGCTCCTATAATTCACCCCTCCACTTT. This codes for CASSQDRGAASSYNSPLHF.

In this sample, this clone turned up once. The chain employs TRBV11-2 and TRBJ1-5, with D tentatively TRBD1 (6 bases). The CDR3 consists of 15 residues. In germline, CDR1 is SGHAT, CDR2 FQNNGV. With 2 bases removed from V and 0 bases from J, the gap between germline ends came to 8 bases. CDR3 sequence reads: CASSLQGLSNQPQHF. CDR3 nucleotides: TGTGCCAGCAGCTTACAGGGGCTTAGCAATCAGCCCCAGCATTTT.

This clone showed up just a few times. The CDR3 DNA reads as TGTGCCAGCAGTTTGGGCCAATCGGATCAGCCCCAGCATTTT. This gives the protein CASSLGQSDQPQHF. The V and J genes are TRBV28 and TRBJ1-5; D unclear. The CDR3 has 14 amino acids. Trimming cost V 3 bases and J 5 bases, with 11 bases left between them. Germline V CDR1 and CDR2: MDHEN, SYDVKM.

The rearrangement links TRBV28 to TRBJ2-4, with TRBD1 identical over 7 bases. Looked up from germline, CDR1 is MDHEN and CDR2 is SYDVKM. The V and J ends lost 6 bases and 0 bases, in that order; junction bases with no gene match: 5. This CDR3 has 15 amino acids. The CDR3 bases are TGTGCCAGCAGACCGACAGGGTTAGCCAAAAACATTCAGTACTTC. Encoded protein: CASRPTGLAKNIQYF.

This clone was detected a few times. CDR3 DNA sequence: TGTGCCAGCAGCCAAGATAGAACGTACTCCTACGAGCAGTACTTC. It encodes CASSQDRTYSYEQYF. V gene TRBV4-2 combines with J gene TRBJ2-7; D is ambiguous. The CDR3 is made up of 15 amino acids. V lost 0 bases to trimming and J lost 0 bases, with 9 bases between them. Per the germline V gene, CDR1 is LGHNA and CDR2 is YNFKEQ.

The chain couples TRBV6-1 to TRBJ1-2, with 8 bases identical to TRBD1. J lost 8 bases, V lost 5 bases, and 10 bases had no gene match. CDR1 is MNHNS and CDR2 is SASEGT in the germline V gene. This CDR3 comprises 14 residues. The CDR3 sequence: CASSPRGQGQGYTF. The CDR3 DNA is TGTGCCAGCAGTCCTAGAGGACAGGGCCAGGGCTACACCTTC.

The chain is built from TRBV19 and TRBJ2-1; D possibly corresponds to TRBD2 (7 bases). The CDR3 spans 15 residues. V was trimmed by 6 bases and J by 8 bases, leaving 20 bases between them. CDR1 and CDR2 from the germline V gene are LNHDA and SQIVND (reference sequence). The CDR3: CASRTGLGGPDEQFF. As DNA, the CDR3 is TGTGCCAGTAGAACCGGACTAGGGGGGCCGGATGAGCAGTTCTTC.

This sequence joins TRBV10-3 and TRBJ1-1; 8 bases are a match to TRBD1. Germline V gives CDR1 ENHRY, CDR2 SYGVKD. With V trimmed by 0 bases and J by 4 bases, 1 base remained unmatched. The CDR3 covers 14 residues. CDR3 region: CAISESDRATEAFF. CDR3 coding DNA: TGTGCCATCAGTGAGTCGGACAGGGCCACTGAAGCTTTCTTT.

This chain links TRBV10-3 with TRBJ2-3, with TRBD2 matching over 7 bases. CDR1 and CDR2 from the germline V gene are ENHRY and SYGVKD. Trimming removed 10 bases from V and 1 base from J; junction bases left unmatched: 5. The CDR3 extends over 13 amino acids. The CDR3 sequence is CATQGGGTDTQYF. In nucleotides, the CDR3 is TGTGCCACCCAGGGAGGGGGCACAGATACGCAGTATTTT.

The DNA of the CDR3 is TGTGCCAGCTCACCACCGTGGGGGAATGAGCAGTTCTTC. This translates into CASSPPWGNEQFF. The chain links TRBV18 to TRBJ2-1, with D possibly called TRBD1 or TRBD2 (5 bases each). The CDR3 sequence is 13 residues long. The germline V and J ends were trimmed by 0 bases and 7 bases, with 7 bases remaining between them. CDR1 and CDR2 from the germline V gene are KGHSH and LQKENI.

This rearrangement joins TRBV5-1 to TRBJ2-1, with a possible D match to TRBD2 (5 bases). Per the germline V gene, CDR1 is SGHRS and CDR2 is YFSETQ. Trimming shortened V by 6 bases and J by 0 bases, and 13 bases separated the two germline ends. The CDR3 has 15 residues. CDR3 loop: CASTLGSISYNEQFF. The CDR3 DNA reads TGCGCCAGCACCCTGGGGAGTATCTCCTACAATGAGCAGTTCTTC.